One sample yielded the 29 T cell receptor beta chains listed below, sequenced in a study of T-cell reconstitution after alpha-beta-depleted transplantation in children. Molecular barcoding with unique molecular identifiers was used for the TCRbeta library. TCRdb recomputed calls from the PCR reads with MiXCR, one row per CDR3 protein. The sample contains some 200,000 distinct CDR3 sequences, 8.4% of which appear only once. Sample: PBMCs, mostly from graft donor cells, taken 360 days after TCRalphabeta/CD19-depleted stem cell transplant. These receptors all stem from a male patient between 2 and 15 years old who had a stem cell transplant for acute myeloid leukemia, so the T cells may come from the graft donor.

The rearrangement joins TRBV20-1 to TRBJ1-2; D is unresolved. The CDR3 extends over 13 amino acids. Germline V CDR1 and CDR2: DFQATT, SNEGSKA (reference sequence). V was cut by 0 bases and J by 8 bases, with 13 bases left in between. The CDR3 spells CSARDPSMGGYTF. In DNA form, the CDR3 reads TGCAGTGCTAGAGATCCTTCTATGGGAGGCTACACCTTC.

In its sample, this clonotype was seen many times. The chain joins TRBV9 to TRBJ2-1, with D hard to call. Germline CDR1 SGDLS, CDR2 YYNGEE. This CDR3 spans 13 amino acids. With 2 bases removed from V and 9 bases from J, the gap between germline ends came to 12 bases. CDR3 DNA: TGTGCCAGCAGCGTGGGCGGTCTTCTTGAGCAGTTCTTC. Translating gives CASSVGGLLEQFF.

This clonotype came up many times. This chain's CDR3 is CASSLIPSGLLPENEQFF. The CDR3 region has the DNA TGTGCCAGCAGCTTAATCCCTAGCGGACTCCTCCCTGAGAATGAGCAGTTCTTC. The chain carries TRBV7-6 and TRBJ2-1, with 7 positions matching TRBD2. This CDR3 is built from 18 residues. J lost 7 bases, V lost 2 bases, and 17 bases had no gene match. Germline V CDR1 and CDR2: SGHVS, FNYEAQ.

The genes are TRBV10-3 and TRBJ1-2; the D gene is possibly TRBD1 (5 bases). CDR1 and CDR2 (germline): ENHRY, SYGVKD. The CDR3 runs 17 residues. Trimming pared 0 bases from V and 2 bases from J, leaving 16 bases between. The CDR3 loop reads CAISESRQGQPNYGYTF. DNA for the CDR3: TGTGCCATCAGTGAGTCGAGGCAGGGTCAACCAAACTATGGCTACACCTTC.

This clonotype was seen only a few times. The chain combines TRBV7-3 with TRBJ2-1; 12 bases fit TRBD2. Germline-derived CDR1 and CDR2 are SGHTA and FQGTGA. V lost 5 bases to trimming and J lost 11 bases; unmatched junction nucleotides: 7. The CDR3 has 14 amino acids. As DNA, the CDR3 is TGTGCCAGCAGCCCGAGACTAGCGGGGGAGAAGCAGTTCTTC. This gives the protein CASSPRLAGEKQFF.

This clonotype was seen repeatedly, ten times or more. The chain joins TRBV23-1 to TRBJ2-7; D is ambiguous. TRBV23-1 is an ORF; its function is uncertain. The CDR3 has 13 residues. Trimming removed 0 bases from V and 0 bases from J, with 3 bases in between. CDR3 nucleotides: TGCGCCAGCAGTCAATCGGGCTCCTACGAGCAGTACGTC. This sequence encodes CASSQSGSYEQYV.

A few counts support this clonotype. The chain uses TRBV3-1 and TRBJ2-3; the D gene could be TRBD1 or TRBD2 (5 bases each). Germline values: CDR1 LGHDT, CDR2 YNNKEL (reference sequence). Trimming took 0 bases from V and 4 from J, leaving 17 bases between them. CDR3 length: 17 residues. In DNA, the CDR3 is TGTGCCAGCAGCCAAGATTTCCGGGGCCTAGTTGCAGATACGCAGTATTTT. It is translated as CASSQDFRGLVADTQYF.

There are a few counts of this clonotype. The chain carries TRBV20-1 and TRBJ2-3; possible D gene TRBD1, 5 bases. The CDR3 length is 14 residues. V dropped 2 bases and J dropped 2 bases, with 11 bases sitting between them. Per germline, CDR1 DFQATT and CDR2 SNEGSKA (reference sequence). CDR3 in amino acids: CSARRQGNTDTQYF. CDR3 bases: TGCAGTGCTAGAAGGCAGGGAAACACAGATACGCAGTATTTT.

The genes are TRBV7-3 and TRBJ2-1; 9 bases line up with TRBD2. V gave up 1 base and J gave up 1 base; unmatched junction bases: 8. The CDR3 is 18 amino acids. Per the germline V gene, CDR1 is SGHTA and CDR2 is FQGTGA. CDR3 region: CASSLKGLREGSYNEQFF. For the CDR3, the DNA is TGTGCCAGCAGCTTAAAAGGTTTGCGGGAGGGGTCCTACAATGAGCAGTTCTTC.

Ten or more counts support this clonotype. The chain employs TRBV24-1 and TRBJ2-3; D is unresolved. The CDR3 loop spans 14 amino acids. V was pared by 5 bases and J by 1 base, with 9 bases between. Germline V lookup: CDR1 KGHDR, CDR2 SFDVKD. The CDR3 DNA sequence: TGTGCCACCAGTGCCCGGACGGGCACAGATACGCAGTATTTT. The encoded protein is CATSARTGTDTQYF.

The chain recombines TRBV18 with TRBJ2-1, with a tentative D call TRBD1 (6 bases). Per germline, CDR1 KGHSH and CDR2 LQKENI. The CDR3 extends over 12 amino acids. V lost 6 bases and J lost 5, with 8 bases in between. CDR3 in amino acids: CASSTGHNEQFF. CDR3 coding DNA: TGTGCCAGCTCTACAGGGCACAATGAGCAGTTCTTC.

The chain has TRBV29-1 and TRBJ1-2; D remains unclear. V was clipped by 4 bases and J by 4 bases, with 13 bases between them. CDR3 length equals 13 residues. CDR1 is SQVTM, CDR2 ANQGSEA, per germline. CDR3 nucleotides: TGCAGCGTTGTCGCTAACAGACCCTATGGCTACACCTTC. Protein sequence: CSVVANRPYGYTF.

This clonotype showed up many times. This chain joins TRBV11-1 and TRBJ2-1; TRBD2 agrees at 10 bases. The germline CDR1 and CDR2 sequences are SGHAT and FQDESV (reference sequence). CDR3 length: 17 residues. Trimming removed 4 bases from V and 0 bases from J; junction bases left unmatched: 6. In nucleotides, the CDR3 is TGTGCCAGCAGCTCTCTAGCGGGAGCAAACTCCTACAATGAGCAGTTCTTC. This gives the protein CASSSLAGANSYNEQFF.

At least ten counts were recorded for this clonotype. A junction end diverges from the germline sequence, so it may reflect a read error. CDR3 nucleotide sequence: TGTGCTAGCAGCCCGGACAGGCAAGAGACCCAGTACTTC. Its protein is CASSPDRQETQYF. The V call is TRBV7-7, the J call TRBJ2-5; 7 positions match TRBD1. Germline V gene data show CDR1 as SSHAT and CDR2 as FNYEAQ (reference sequence). CDR3 length: 13 amino acids.

This chain connects TRBV11-2 to TRBJ2-1; perhaps D is TRBD1 or TRBD2 (6 bases each). Germline lookup yields CDR1 SGHAT and CDR2 FQNNGV. V lost 4 bases to trimming and J lost 6 bases, with 16 bases between them. This CDR3 has 15 amino acids. In DNA form, the CDR3 reads TGTGCCAGCAGCTCCCTAAGAGGGGGGATCAATGAGCAGTTCTTC. Translating gives CASSSLRGGINEQFF.

This chain uses TRBV18 with TRBJ2-1, with TRBD1 matching 8 bases. Germline V CDR1 and CDR2: KGHSH, LQKENI. This CDR3 contains 15 residues. After removal of 8 bases from V and 5 bases from J, the junction contained 11 bases not matched to a gene. CDR3 DNA sequence: TGTGCCAGCAATTCTTGGACAGGGCTGAACAATGAGCAGTTCTTC. Translation gives CASNSWTGLNNEQFF.

The genes are TRBV5-1 and TRBJ1-2; TRBD1 matches at 8 bases. Per the germline V gene, CDR1 is SGHRS and CDR2 is YFSETQ. CDR3 length equals 14 residues. J lost 5 bases, V lost 5 bases, and 8 bases had no gene match. This CDR3 reads CASRRRDRTYGYTF. Written as DNA, the CDR3 is TGCGCCAGCAGGCGACGGGACAGGACGTATGGCTACACCTTC.

This clonotype was seen repeatedly, ten times or more. The rearrangement links TRBV9 to TRBJ2-1; D not certain. This CDR3 spans 15 amino acids. Looked up from germline, CDR1 is SGDLS and CDR2 is YYNGEE. The V and J ends lost 4 bases and 6 bases respectively, with 17 bases between them. The CDR3 loop reads CASSPRVVGRNEQFF. In DNA form, the CDR3 reads TGTGCCAGCAGCCCCCGGGTAGTAGGTCGCAATGAGCAGTTCTTC.

At least ten counts were recorded for this clonotype. The chain uses TRBV28 and TRBJ2-2; TRBD2 is a possible D gene (7 bases). This CDR3 spans 13 amino acids. Germline V CDR1 and CDR2: MDHEN, SYDVKM. The V and J ends lost 10 bases and 7 bases respectively, with 16 bases between them. The CDR3 here is CATRRGAGGELFF. The CDR3 nucleotides are TGTGCCACCCGACGGGGGGCTGGCGGGGAGCTGTTTTTT.

This clonotype was detected only a few times. Here the CDR3 DNA reads TGTGCCAGCAGTTACTCGCCCCCTGTCTCGCGGGACACCGGGGAGCTGTTTTTT. Translation gives CASSYSPPVSRDTGELFF. V gene TRBV6-2 or TRBV6-3 combines with J gene TRBJ2-2, with D possibly matching TRBD2 (5 bases). Trimming took 0 bases from V and 3 from J, leaving 17 bases between them. Germline values: CDR1 MNHEY, CDR2 SVGEGT. The CDR3 totals 18 residues.

The sample holds many counts of this clonotype. The rearrangement uses TRBV20-1 and TRBJ1-1, with D possibly TRBD1 on 6 matching bases. Germline lookup yields CDR1 DFQATT and CDR2 SNEGSKA (reference sequence). The V end lost 6 bases, the J end lost 2 bases, and 16 bases lay between the germline ends. The CDR3 contains 14 residues. The CDR3 nucleotides read TGCAGTGCGCAACCGGGACATCTCAACACTGAAGCTTTCTTT. Translation: CSAQPGHLNTEAFF.

This sequence joins TRBV11-2 and TRBJ2-1; D is unresolved. The CDR3 contains 15 residues. V was shortened by 2 bases and J by 3 bases, with 11 bases between the two germline ends. The germline V gene encodes CDR1 SGHAT and CDR2 FQNNGV. CDR3 amino acids: CASSLFSSGYNEQFF. CDR3 bases: TGTGCCAGCAGCTTATTTTCTTCAGGCTACAATGAGCAGTTCTTC.

The chain carries TRBV28 and TRBJ1-6; 7 nucleotides align to TRBD1. CDR1 and CDR2 from the germline V gene are MDHEN and SYDVKM. The junction had 12 bases not matched to a gene; V was cut back by 6 bases and J by 10 bases. CDR3 length: 15 amino acids. CDR3 sequence reads: CASSLKTGLHSPLHF. CDR3 in DNA: TGTGCCAGCAGCCTGAAGACAGGGTTGCACTCACCCCTCCACTTT.

The rearrangement uses TRBV5-6 and TRBJ2-5; perhaps TRBD1 as D (5 bases). CDR3 length: 15 amino acids. V was trimmed by 0 bases and J by 1 base, leaving 10 bases between them. Germline V CDR1 and CDR2: SGHDT, YYEEEE. In DNA form, the CDR3 reads TGTGCCAGCAGCTTGGCAGGGCCCTCCCAAGAGACCCAGTACTTC. It specifies CASSLAGPSQETQYF.

Many counts were recorded for this clonotype. The gene calls are TRBV12-3 or TRBV12-4 and TRBJ2-3, with 8 bases lining up with TRBD2. This CDR3 contains 16 residues. V shed 6 bases, J shed 3 bases, and the junction held 11 bases outside the gene matches. CDR3 amino acids: CASSPQREKLTDTQYF. The DNA of the CDR3 is TGTGCCAGCAGCCCCCAGCGGGAGAAGTTGACAGATACGCAGTATTTT.

This clonotype was picked up a small number of times. J is TRBJ2-3 and V is TRBV29-1, with D uncertain. Germline V gene data show CDR1 as SQVTM and CDR2 as ANQGSEA. The CDR3 loop spans 15 amino acids. V shed 2 bases and J shed 3 bases, with 15 bases lying between them. In DNA, the CDR3 is TGCAGCGTTGAAATGGACCCGGTTTGGACAGATACGCAGTATTTT. This translates into CSVEMDPVWTDTQYF.

This clonotype showed up many times. The chain employs TRBV20-1 and TRBJ2-5, with D possibly TRBD1 on 6 matching bases. Germline V gene data show CDR1 as DFQATT and CDR2 as SNEGSKA (reference sequence). The CDR3 is made up of 12 amino acids. Trimming removed 5 bases from V and 2 bases from J, with 9 bases in between. CDR3 bases: TGCAGTGCTGGACAGCGGCAAGAGACCCAGTACTTC. As protein: CSAGQRQETQYF.

This clonotype was observed a handful of times. The CDR3 DNA is TGCGCCAGCAGCCTGCTAGATTCGAGGGAGACCCAGTACTTC. This translates into CASSLLDSRETQYF. The J gene is TRBJ2-5, the V gene TRBV5-1; unclear D gene. Germline V gene lookup returns CDR1 SGHRS and CDR2 YFSETQ. This CDR3 contains 14 residues. The germline V and J ends were trimmed by 4 bases and 5 bases, with 15 bases remaining between them.

This sequence joins TRBV7-8 and TRBJ2-7; D is unclear. Trimming removed 5 bases at V and 6 bases at J, with 14 bases between. Per the germline V gene, CDR1 is SGHVS and CDR2 is FQNEAQ. The CDR3 loop spans 13 amino acids. DNA of the CDR3: TGTGCCAGCAGCCCCCCCGCTTGGCCCGAGCAGTACTTC. As protein: CASSPPAWPEQYF.